Here is one T cell receptor beta chain with its context. Its antigen target is currently unknown. Per-base qualities were not stored, and no clone one base away is much larger. The record originates from a study of OX40 agonist ivuxolimab in advanced cancers. About the investigation overall: Ivuxolimab was a fully human IgG2 agonistic monoclonal antibody targeting the costimulatory receptor OX40 (CD134). Intravenous ivuxolimab was administered to patients every 2 weeks at six dose levels: 0.01, 0.1, 0.3, 1.5, 3 and 10 mg/kg. Partial responses were achieved by three dose-escalation patients, of whom one had hepatocellular carcinoma and two had cutaneous melanoma. The purpose of peripheral TCRbeta sequencing was to test whether ivuxolimab changed TCR sequence diversity and led to clonal T-cell expansion. In the dose-escalation cohort, around 80% of patients were male, and the mean age was around 60 years with a range of roughly 23 to 90. Prior anti-PD-1, anti-PD-L1 or anti-CTLA-4 therapy was permitted, and roughly two fifths of dose-escalation patients had received checkpoint inhibitors. Among the roughly 52 dose-escalation patients, some 20 had hepatocellular carcinoma, 15 or so melanoma, 9 renal cell carcinoma and 9 head and neck cancer. The paper reports the monotherapy dose-escalation portion (N of about 47 patients) of the phase I ivuxolimab trial.

The trial excluded patients who had a history of autoimmune disease or were on systemic immunosuppression. In every dose cohort, peripheral blood was drawn for TCR sequencing at baseline, cycle 4 day 1, and cycle 7 day 1. Samples came from an open-label, multicenter, first-in-human phase I dose-escalation trial of ivuxolimab. Adults with locally advanced or metastatic head and neck squamous cell, hepatocellular, melanoma or renal cell carcinoma were enrolled in the trial. Before TCR sequencing, CD4+ T cells and CD8+ T cells were sorted from peripheral blood as separate populations. Genomic DNA was extracted from sorted cells for sequencing of the TCRbeta CDR3 region. The immunoSEQ Assay was used for sequencing of TCRbeta CDR3 regions. As stored in TCRdb, this immuneACCESS dataset retains in-frame rearrangements with V and J assigned. A fraction of the clones does not appear; measured against another copy, unresolved V genes explain less than half of the discrepancy, and the remainder lacks a known reason. Recorded for this sample are 70,000 to 95,000 clones; approximately 90% of them occurred a single time. The ten largest clones represent around 1.1% of the sample.

Measured from the cysteine to the phenylalanine, the CDR3 is 14 residues long. Of all the DNA, just the CDR3 is kept, 42 bases in frame from base 1. The germline V gene sets CDR1 to KGHSH and CDR2 to LQKENI. Deletion took 3 bases off V and 6 bases off J, with a span of 15 bases between the germline ends. On the study overall, not on this receptor specifically: Clonal expansion of both CD4+ and CD8+ blood T cells was observed from baseline to week 6 at doses 0.1 to 3.0 mg/kg. In partial responders in the 0.1-3.0 mg/kg groups, normalized peripheral clonal expansion was found to be among the lowest, especially among CD8+ T cells. The antigen specificity of the clonally expanded peripheral T cells was not determined. Low levels of normalized T-cell clonal expansion were also seen in some patients who did not respond. After ivuxolimab, CD8+ T cells had more expanded clones than CD4+ T cells on average.

The TCR originated in an adult with an advanced solid tumor such as melanoma, head and neck, liver or kidney cancer. The chain joins TRBV18 to TRBJ2-7; the D gene is possibly TRBD1, with 5 bases matching. Sample: CD4+ or CD8+ T cells sorted from blood, taken in a trial of the OX40 agonist ivuxolimab. The sequenced DNA is TGTGCCAGCTCACCGTTCCGCCAGGGCGGCGAGCAGTACTTC. Its protein product is CASSPFRQGGEQYF.